Following are 7 T cell receptor beta chains from one sample sequenced in a study of shared clonotypes between healthy human individuals. This table comes from immunoSEQ multiplex PCR, and its TCRdb copy is limited to in-frame clones, with some not included. This sample has around 720,000 clones, with around three quarters found just once. Sequences were obtained from memory CD4+ T cells sorted from blood. Subset defined: CD45RA-negative fraction. The receptors stem from a woman aged 30 to 39 in good health.

Remarks on this clone: This CDR3 is also generated by other DNA sequences in the sample. The genes are TRBV2 and TRBJ2-7, with 9 bases identical to TRBD1. CDR1 and CDR2 from the germline V gene are SNHLY and FYNNEI. V shed 5 bases, J shed 3 bases, and the junction held 5 bases outside the gene matches. The CDR3 is 14 amino acids. In DNA form, the CDR3 reads TGTGCCAGCAGTACCGGGACAGGGTACTACGAGCAGTACTTC. Protein sequence: CASSTGTGYYEQYF.

This chain connects TRBV5-1 to TRBJ2-1; TRBD2 might be the D (5 bases). Trimming removed 0 bases from V and 7 bases from J, with 20 bases in between. The CDR3 length is 17 residues. Looked up from germline, CDR1 is SGHRS and CDR2 is YFSETQ. The CDR3 spells CASSLGVIVGEGNEQFF. CDR3 sequence (DNA): TGCGCCAGCAGCTTGGGGGTCATCGTGGGAGAGGGTAATGAGCAGTTCTTC.

The V call is TRBV28, the J call TRBJ1-5; 8 bases agree with TRBD1. J lost 6 bases, V lost 6 bases, and 13 bases had no gene match. The germline gives CDR1 MDHEN, CDR2 SYDVKM. This CDR3 comprises 16 residues. CDR3 in DNA: TGTGCCAGCAGCATCGTCCGGACAGGGTACGGTCAGCCCCAGCATTTT. Amino acid sequence: CASSIVRTGYGQPQHF.

The rearrangement links TRBV10-2 to TRBJ2-1; 8 bases fit TRBD2. Germline V gives CDR1 WSHSY, CDR2 SAAADI. Unmatched junction bases numbered 9, after V lost 2 bases and J lost 9 bases. The CDR3 is made up of 15 amino acids. DNA of the CDR3: TGCGCCAGCAGTGAGCAGGGACTAGGGGTTGGTGAGCAGTTCTTC. It translates to CASSEQGLGVGEQFF.

The rearrangement uses TRBV4-1 and TRBJ1-4, with D perhaps matching TRBD1 (6 bases). Trimming removed 4 bases at V and 7 bases at J, with 16 bases between. CDR1 MGHRA and CDR2 YSYEKL come from the germline V gene. The CDR3 extends over 15 amino acids. DNA for the CDR3: TGCGCCAGCAGCCTCCCCTCCAGGGGTTTTGAAAAACTGTTTTTT. Translated, it gives CASSLPSRGFEKLFF.

The rearrangement uses TRBV19 and TRBJ1-5; unclear D gene. This CDR3 is built from 14 residues. V lost 4 bases and J lost 3, with 10 bases in between. Germline assignment: CDR1 LNHDA and CDR2 SQIVND (reference sequence). The CDR3 reads CASSTQRINQPQHF. CDR3 coding DNA: TGTGCCAGTAGTACCCAGAGAATCAATCAGCCCCAGCATTTT.

Only one count was recorded for this clone. The chain carries TRBV19 and TRBJ1-3; 8 bases are shared with TRBD1. J was trimmed by 1 base and V by 7 bases; bases with no gene match: 3. CDR3 length: 14 amino acids. In germline, CDR1 is LNHDA, CDR2 SQIVND (reference sequence). The CDR3 DNA follows: TGTGCCAGTATGGACAGGGCGTCTGGAAACACCATATATTTT. Translation gives CASMDRASGNTIYF.